This TCR beta chain was recovered during a study of blood T cell repertoires in COVID-19. Study information: The analysed material was cDNA or gDNA that came from T cells, B-cell-depleted T cells, or PBMCs.

Under the authors' procedure: Nucleated cell number was recorded as an estimate derived from reference gene primer amplification. Using immunoSEQ multiplex PCR, the repertoire was profiled, and TCRdb retains in-frame clones only, with some absent. V and J calls and clone size come straight from that table; D and trimming were deduced from the DNA. Of about 210,000 clones in the sample, 81% were seen once. Adults between roughly 18 and 89 years of age took part from about 24 US areas. Clinical history reported by participants formed the basis on which cohorts were assigned. Germline CDR1 and CDR2: SGHVS and FQNEAQ. This CDR3 region has 15 residues. V trimming: 1 base; J trimming: 1 base; junction bases outside the gene matches: 4.

This TCR was recovered from a man aged 40-50 years who had recovered from COVID-19. Sequenced material: PBMCs or T cells enriched from blood (not recorded which). The genes are TRBV7-8 and TRBJ2-7, with 7 bases identical to TRBD1. The CDR3 sequence is CASSLGDSSSYEQYF. Written as DNA, the CDR3 is TGTGCCAGCAGCTTAGGGGACAGTTCATCCTACGAGCAGTACTTC.